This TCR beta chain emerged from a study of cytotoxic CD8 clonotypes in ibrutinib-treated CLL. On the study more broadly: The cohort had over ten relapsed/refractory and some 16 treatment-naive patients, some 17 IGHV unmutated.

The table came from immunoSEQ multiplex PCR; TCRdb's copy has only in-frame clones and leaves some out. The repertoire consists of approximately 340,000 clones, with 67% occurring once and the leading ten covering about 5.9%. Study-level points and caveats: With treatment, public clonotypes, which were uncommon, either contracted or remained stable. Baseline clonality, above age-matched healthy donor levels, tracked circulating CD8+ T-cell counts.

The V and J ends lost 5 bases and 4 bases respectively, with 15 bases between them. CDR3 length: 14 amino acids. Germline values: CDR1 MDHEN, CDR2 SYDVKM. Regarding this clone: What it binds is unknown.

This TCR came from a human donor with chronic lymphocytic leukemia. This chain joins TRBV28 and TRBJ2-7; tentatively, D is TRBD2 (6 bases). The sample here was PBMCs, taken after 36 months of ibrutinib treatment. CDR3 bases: TGTGCCAGCAGTACACTCTTCGGGGGTTACGAGCAGTACTTC. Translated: CASSTLFGGYEQYF.